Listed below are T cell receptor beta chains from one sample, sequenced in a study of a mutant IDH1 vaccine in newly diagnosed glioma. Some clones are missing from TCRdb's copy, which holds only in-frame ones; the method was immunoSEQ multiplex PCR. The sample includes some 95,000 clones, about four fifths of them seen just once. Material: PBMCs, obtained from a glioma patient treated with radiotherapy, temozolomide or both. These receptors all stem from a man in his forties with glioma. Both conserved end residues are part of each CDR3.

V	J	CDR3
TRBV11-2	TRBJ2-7	CASSLDAAEQYF
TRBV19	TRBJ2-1	CASSITGVGNEQFF
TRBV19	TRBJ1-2	CASTTTVGRGRDGYTF
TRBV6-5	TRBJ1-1	CASVQRDGMNTEAFF
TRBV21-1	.	CASRRDGASYEQYF
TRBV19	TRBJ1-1	CASSIDGEQRTEAFF
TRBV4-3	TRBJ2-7	CASSQDWTGGYEQYF
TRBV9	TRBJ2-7	CASSMGTGSSYEQYF
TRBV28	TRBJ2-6	CASSLFGGPNSGANVLTF
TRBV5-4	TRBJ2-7	CASSLPLAGSGEQYF
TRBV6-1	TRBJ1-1	CASLNRGEAFF
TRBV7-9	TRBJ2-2	CASSARQGEMTGELFF
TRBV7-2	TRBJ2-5	CASSLLPIGRGWEETQYF
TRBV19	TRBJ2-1	CASSNSLTRGRYNEQFF
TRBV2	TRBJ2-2	CASRAGTQNTGELFF
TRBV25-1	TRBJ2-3	CASSEDRLLTDTQYF
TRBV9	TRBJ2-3	CASSDRQGYTDTQYF
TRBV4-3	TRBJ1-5	CASSQYPTPGTGPPRGHQPQHF
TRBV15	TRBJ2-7	CATSRAGTGIEQYF
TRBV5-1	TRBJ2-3	CASELRGLGPDTQYF
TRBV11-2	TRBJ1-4	CASSLRQGLGEKLFF